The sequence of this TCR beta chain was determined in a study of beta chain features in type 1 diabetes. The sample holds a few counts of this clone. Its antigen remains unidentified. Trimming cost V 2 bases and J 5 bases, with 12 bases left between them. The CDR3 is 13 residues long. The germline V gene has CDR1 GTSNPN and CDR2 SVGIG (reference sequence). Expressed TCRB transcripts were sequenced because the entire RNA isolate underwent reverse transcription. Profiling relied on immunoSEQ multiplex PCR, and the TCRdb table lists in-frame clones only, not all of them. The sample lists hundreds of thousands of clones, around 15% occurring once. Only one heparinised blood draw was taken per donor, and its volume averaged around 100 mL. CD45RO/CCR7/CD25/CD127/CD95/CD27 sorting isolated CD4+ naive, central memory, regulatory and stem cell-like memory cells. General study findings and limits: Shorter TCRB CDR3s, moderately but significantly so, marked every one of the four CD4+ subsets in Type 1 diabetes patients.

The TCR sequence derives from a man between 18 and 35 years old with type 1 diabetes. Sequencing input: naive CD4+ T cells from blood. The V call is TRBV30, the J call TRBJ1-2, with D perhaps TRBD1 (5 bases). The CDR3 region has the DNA TGTGCCTGGAGTACGGGGACTTTTTATGGCTACACCTTC. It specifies CAWSTGTFYGYTF.